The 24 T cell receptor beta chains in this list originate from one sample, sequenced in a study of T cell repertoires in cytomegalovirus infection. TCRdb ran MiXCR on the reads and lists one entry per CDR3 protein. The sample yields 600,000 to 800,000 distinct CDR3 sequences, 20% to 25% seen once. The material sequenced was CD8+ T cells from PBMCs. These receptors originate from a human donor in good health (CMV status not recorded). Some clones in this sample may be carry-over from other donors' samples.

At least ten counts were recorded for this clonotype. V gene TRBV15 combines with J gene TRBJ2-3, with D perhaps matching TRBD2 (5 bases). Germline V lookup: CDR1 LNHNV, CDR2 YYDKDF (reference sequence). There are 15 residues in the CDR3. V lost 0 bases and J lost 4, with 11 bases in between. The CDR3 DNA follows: TGTGCCACCAGCAGAGATCGGGATGTGGCAGATACGCAGTATTTT. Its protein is CATSRDRDVADTQYF.

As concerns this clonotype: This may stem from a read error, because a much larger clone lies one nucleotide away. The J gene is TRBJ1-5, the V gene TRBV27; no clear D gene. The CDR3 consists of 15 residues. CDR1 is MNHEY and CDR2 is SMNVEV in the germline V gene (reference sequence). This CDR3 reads CASSPRGEANQPRHF. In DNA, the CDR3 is TGTGCCAGCAGCCCCCGTGGGGAGGCCAATCAGCCCCGGCATTTT.

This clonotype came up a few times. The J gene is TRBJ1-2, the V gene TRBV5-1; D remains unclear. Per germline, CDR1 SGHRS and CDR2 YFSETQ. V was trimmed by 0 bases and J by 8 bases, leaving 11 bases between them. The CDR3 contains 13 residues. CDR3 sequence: CASSLVAVEGYTF. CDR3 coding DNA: TGCGCCAGCAGCTTGGTTGCAGTGGAGGGCTACACCTTC.

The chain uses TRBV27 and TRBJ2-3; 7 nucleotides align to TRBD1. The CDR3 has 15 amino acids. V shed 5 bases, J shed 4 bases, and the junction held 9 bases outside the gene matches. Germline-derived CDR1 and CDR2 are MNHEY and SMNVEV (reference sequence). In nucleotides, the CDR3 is TGTGCCAGCAGTACGATGACAGGGCCCCCAGATACGCAGTATTTT. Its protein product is CASSTMTGPPDTQYF.

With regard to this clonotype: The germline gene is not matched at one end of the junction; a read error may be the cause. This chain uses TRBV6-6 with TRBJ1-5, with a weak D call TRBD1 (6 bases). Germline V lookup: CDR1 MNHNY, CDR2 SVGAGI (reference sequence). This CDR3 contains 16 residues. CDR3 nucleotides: TGTGCCAGCAGTTACCTGTTTGTGGACAGCATTCAGCCCCAGCATTTT. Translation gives CASSYLFVDSIQPQHF.

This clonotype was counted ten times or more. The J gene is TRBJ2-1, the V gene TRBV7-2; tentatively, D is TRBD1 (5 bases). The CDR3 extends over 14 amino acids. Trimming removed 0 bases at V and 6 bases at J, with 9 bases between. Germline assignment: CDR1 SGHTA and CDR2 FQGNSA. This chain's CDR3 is CASSLAVTANEQFF. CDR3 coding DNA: TGTGCCAGCAGCTTAGCGGTGACAGCCAATGAGCAGTTCTTC. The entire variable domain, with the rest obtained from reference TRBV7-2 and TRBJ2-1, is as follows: GAGVSQSPSNKVTEKGKDVELRCDPISGHTALYWYRQSLGQGLEFLIYFQGNSAPDKSGLPSDRFSAERTGGSVSTLTIQRTQQEDSAVYLCASSLAVTANEQFFGPGTRLTVL.

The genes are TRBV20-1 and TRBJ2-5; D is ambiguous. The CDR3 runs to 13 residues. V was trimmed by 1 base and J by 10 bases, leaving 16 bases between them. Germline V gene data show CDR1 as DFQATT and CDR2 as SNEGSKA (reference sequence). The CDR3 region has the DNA TGCAGTGCTAGAGTACCCAGCAACAGAAACCAGTACTTC. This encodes CSARVPSNRNQYF.

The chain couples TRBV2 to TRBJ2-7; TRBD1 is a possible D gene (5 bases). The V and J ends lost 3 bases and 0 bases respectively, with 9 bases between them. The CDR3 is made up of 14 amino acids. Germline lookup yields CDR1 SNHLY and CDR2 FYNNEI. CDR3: CASSDVGLSYEQYF. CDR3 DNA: TGTGCCAGCAGTGATGTGGGGCTCTCCTACGAGCAGTACTTC.

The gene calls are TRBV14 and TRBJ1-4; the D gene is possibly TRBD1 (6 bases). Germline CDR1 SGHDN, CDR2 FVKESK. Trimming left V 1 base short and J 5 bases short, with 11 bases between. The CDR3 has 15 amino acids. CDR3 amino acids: CASSQADRRNEKLFF. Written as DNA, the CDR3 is TGTGCCAGCAGCCAAGCGGACAGAAGAAATGAAAAACTGTTTTTT.

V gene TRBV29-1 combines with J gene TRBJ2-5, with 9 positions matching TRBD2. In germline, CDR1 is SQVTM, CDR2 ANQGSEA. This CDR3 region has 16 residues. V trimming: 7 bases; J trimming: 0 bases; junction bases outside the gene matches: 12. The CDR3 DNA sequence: TGCAGCGCCGGCGGGGCTAGCGGGGCCTACCAAGAGACCCAGTACTTC. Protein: CSAGGASGAYQETQYF. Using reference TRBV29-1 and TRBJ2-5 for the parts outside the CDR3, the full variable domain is SAVISQKPSRDICQRGTSLTIQCQVDSQVTMMFWYRQQPGQSLTLIATANQGSEATYESGFVIDKFPISRPNLTFSTLTVSNMSPEDSSIYLCSAGGASGAYQETQYFGPGTRLLVL.

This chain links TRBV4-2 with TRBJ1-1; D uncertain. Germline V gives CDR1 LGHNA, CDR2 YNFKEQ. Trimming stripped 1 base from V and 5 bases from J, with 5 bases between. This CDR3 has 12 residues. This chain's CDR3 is CASSQGETEAFF. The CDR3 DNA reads TGTGCCAGCAGCCAAGGGGAGACTGAAGCTTTCTTT.

The CDR3 sequence: CSATPLVDYHNEQFF. CDR3 DNA: TGCAGTGCTACCCCTCTGGTCGACTACCACAATGAGCAGTTCTTC. The chain carries TRBV20-1 and TRBJ2-1, with D maybe TRBD2 (5 bases). CDR1 and CDR2 (germline): DFQATT, SNEGSKA (reference sequence). This CDR3 has 15 residues. The V end was cut by 4 bases, the J end by 5 bases, with 18 bases between.

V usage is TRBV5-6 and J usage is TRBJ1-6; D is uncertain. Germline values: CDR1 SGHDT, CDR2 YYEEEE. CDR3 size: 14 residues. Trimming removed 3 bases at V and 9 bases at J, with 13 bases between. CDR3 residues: CASSCGRPSSPLHF. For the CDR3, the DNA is TGTGCCAGCAGCTGTGGGAGGCCTAGTTCACCCCTCCACTTT.

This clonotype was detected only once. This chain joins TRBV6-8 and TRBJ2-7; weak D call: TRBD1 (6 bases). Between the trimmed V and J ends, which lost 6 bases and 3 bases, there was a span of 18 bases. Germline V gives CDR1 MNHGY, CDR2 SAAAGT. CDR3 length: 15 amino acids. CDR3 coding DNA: TGTGCCAGCAGGCCTATGGACAGCCTCATCTACGAGCAGTACGTC. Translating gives CASRPMDSLIYEQYV.

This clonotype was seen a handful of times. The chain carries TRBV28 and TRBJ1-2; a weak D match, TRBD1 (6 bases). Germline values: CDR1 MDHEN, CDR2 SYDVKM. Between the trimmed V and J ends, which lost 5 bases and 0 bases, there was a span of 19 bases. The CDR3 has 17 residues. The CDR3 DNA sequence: TGTGCCAGCAGTCGACCTTACCGGGACACCTCTAACTATGGCTACACCTTC. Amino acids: CASSRPYRDTSNYGYTF.

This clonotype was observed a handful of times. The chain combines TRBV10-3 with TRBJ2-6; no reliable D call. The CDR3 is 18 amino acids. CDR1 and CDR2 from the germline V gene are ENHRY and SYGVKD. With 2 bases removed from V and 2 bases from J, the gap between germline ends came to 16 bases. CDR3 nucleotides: TGTGCCATCAGTGAGCGAGAAACGGTCCTGCCTGGGGCCAACGTCCTGACTTTC. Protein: CAISERETVLPGANVLTF.

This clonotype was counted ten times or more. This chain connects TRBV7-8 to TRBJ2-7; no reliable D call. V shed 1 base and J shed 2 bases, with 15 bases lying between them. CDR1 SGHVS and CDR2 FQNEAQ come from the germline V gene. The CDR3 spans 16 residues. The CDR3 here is CASSLGVSGTAYEQYF. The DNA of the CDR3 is TGTGCCAGCAGCTTAGGAGTTTCGGGCACAGCCTACGAGCAGTACTTC.

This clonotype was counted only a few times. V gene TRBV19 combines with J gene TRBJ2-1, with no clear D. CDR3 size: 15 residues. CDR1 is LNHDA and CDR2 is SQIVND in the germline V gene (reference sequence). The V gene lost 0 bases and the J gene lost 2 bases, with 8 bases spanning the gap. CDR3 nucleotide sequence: TGTGCCAGTAGTATAGAAAGGCAGACCTACAATGAGCAGTTCTTC. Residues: CASSIERQTYNEQFF.

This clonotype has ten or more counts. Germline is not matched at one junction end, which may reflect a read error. The DNA of the CDR3 is TGTGCTAGCAGCCGTGATTTAACCGGGGAGCTGTTTTTT. This gives the protein CASSRDLTGELFF. The genes are TRBV7-7 and TRBJ2-2; no definite D call. Germline CDR1 SSHAT, CDR2 FNYEAQ (reference sequence). The CDR3 is 13 amino acids.

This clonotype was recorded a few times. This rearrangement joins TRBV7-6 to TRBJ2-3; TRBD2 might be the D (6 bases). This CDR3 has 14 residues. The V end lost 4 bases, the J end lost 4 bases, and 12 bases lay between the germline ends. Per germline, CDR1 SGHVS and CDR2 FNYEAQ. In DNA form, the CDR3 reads TGTGCCAGCAGCTCGGAGGGGATCCCAGATACGCAGTATTTT. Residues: CASSSEGIPDTQYF.

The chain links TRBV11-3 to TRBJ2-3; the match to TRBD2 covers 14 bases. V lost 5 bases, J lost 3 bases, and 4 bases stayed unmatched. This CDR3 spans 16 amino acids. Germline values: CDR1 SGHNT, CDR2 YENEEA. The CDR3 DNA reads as TGTGCCAGCAGCAATCGACTAGCGGGGGGGACAGATACGCAGTATTTT. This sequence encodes CASSNRLAGGTDTQYF.

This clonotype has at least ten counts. In DNA, the CDR3 is TGTGCCAGCAGCCCTACGAGTCCCTACGAGCAGTACGTC. Translation: CASSPTSPYEQYV. The genes are TRBV28 and TRBJ2-7; unclear D gene. The CDR3 has 13 amino acids. Germline values: CDR1 MDHEN, CDR2 SYDVKM. The V gene lost 6 bases and the J gene lost 2 bases, with 11 bases spanning the gap.

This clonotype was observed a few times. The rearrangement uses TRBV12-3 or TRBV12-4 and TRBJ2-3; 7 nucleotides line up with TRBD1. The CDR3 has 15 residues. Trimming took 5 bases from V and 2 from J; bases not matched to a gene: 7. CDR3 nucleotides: TGTGCCAGCAGTAGACTCGGGACAGCCACAGATACGCAGTATTTT. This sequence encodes CASSRLGTATDTQYF.

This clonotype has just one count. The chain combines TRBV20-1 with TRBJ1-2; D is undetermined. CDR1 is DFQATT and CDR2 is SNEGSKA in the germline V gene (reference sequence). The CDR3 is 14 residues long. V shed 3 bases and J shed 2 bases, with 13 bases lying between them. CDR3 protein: CSASSKLKNYGYTF. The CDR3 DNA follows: TGCAGTGCTAGTTCTAAACTCAAAAACTATGGCTACACCTTC.